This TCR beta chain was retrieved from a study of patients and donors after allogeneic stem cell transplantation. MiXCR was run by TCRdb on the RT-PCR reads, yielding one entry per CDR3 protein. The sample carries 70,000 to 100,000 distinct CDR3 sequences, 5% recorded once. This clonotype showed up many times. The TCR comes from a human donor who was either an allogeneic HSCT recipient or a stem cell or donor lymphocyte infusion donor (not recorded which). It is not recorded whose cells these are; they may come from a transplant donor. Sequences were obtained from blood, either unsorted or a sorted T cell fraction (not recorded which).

This chain's CDR3 is CASSWTSGRQDEQFF. The CDR3, as DNA: TGTGCCAGCAGCTGGACTAGCGGGAGGCAGGATGAGCAGTTCTTC. The V gene is TRBV11-1, the J gene TRBJ2-1; 14 bases line up with TRBD2. With V trimmed by 4 bases and J by 8 bases, 4 bases remained unmatched. CDR1 and CDR2 (germline): SGHAT, FQDESV (reference sequence). The CDR3 sequence is 15 residues long.